What follows is one TCR beta chain and its context. Its target is unknown. This sample is part of a study of T cell responses to AZD1222 COVID-19 vaccine. Findings and limits, study-wide: Regions left unmutated in variants are reportedly the target of nearly half of spike-specific TCRs.

TCRdb's copy holds only in-frame clones and misses some; the assay was immunoSEQ multiplex PCR. This sample yields roughly 120,000 clones, of which around nine tenths are seen a single time; more than 15% belongs to the top ten. The TCR originated in an adult in good health. Sequencing used peripheral blood, obtained on day 0 of AZD1222 vaccination.

The CDR3 DNA sequence: TGTGCCAGCAGCCAAGTAGGGCCAGCGGGGCTTAGCACAGATACGCAGTATTTT. Amino acid sequence: CASSQVGPAGLSTDTQYF. The rearrangement uses TRBV4-2 and TRBJ2-3; 7 bases match TRBD2. This CDR3 is 18 amino acids long. The germline V gene encodes CDR1 LGHNA and CDR2 YNFKEQ. The trim removed 1 base at V and 0 bases at J, leaving 10 bases unmatched.